The 19 T cell receptor beta chains listed next were all sequenced from one sample in a study of blood T cell repertoires in COVID-19 (dated by TCRdb to the early 2020s). Receptors were amplified or captured by the immunoSEQ multiplex PCR assay. TCRdb holds this immuneACCESS table with in-frame rearrangements only. Some clones are missing; in checked studies, unresolved V genes explain under half, and the rest has no known cause. In all, the sample holds 140,000 or so clones, and around 81% of those were seen once. The top ten clones comprise about 8% of the sample. Sequencing input: peripheral blood. The receptor set was obtained from a human donor in a cohort sampled during active COVID-19.

V usage is TRBV5-1 and J usage is TRBJ1-1; the D gene is possibly TRBD1 (5 bases). The germline V gene has CDR1 SGHRS and CDR2 YFSETQ. This CDR3 spans 15 amino acids. Trimming cost V 0 bases and J 4 bases, with 13 bases left between them. The CDR3 reads CASSLAGGFGTEAFF. The DNA for the CDR3 is TGCGCCAGCAGCTTGGCCGGGGGTTTCGGCACTGAAGCTTTCTTT.

The chain uses TRBV7-2 and TRBJ1-1; 9 nucleotides match TRBD1. The CDR3 covers 16 residues. CDR1 and CDR2 (germline): SGHTA, FQGNSA. V lost 5 bases to trimming and J lost 1 base; unmatched junction nucleotides: 8. For the CDR3, the DNA is TGTGCCAGCAGCCGTAACCCGACAGGGGGGAACACTGAAGCTTTCTTT. It translates to CASSRNPTGGNTEAFF.

This chain links TRBV5-4 with TRBJ1-6, with D maybe TRBD1 (6 bases). The V and J ends lost 0 bases and 8 bases respectively, with 9 bases between them. The CDR3 is 14 amino acids. The germline V gene encodes CDR1 SGHNT and CDR2 YYREEE (reference sequence). In DNA, the CDR3 is TGTGCCAGCAGCTTGGAACAGGGTGATTCACCCCTCCACTTT. Its translation: CASSLEQGDSPLHF.

The chain combines TRBV18 with TRBJ1-3; D is possibly TRBD1 (5 bases). CDR1 KGHSH and CDR2 LQKENI come from the germline V gene. This CDR3 spans 17 amino acids. V was shortened by 2 bases and J by 0 bases, with 14 bases between the two germline ends. In DNA form, the CDR3 reads TGTGCCAGCTCACCAAACGGAGGGACCAGCTCTGGAAACACCATATATTTT. Translated, it gives CASSPNGGTSSGNTIYF.

The rearrangement joins TRBV20-1 to TRBJ1-1; D may be TRBD1 (5 bases). The CDR3 is 14 residues long. Germline CDR1 is DFQATT and CDR2 is SNEGSKA (reference sequence). Trimming left V 3 bases short and J 1 base short, with 12 bases between. In nucleotides, the CDR3 is TGCAGTGCTAGTAGGGGTGGACAGAACACTGAAGCTTTCTTT. This encodes CSASRGGQNTEAFF.

The chain employs TRBV27 and TRBJ1-6, with TRBD1 identical over 7 bases. With 2 bases clipped from V and 7 bases from J, the junction kept 8 bases outside the gene matches. The germline CDR1 and CDR2 sequences are MNHEY and SMNVEV (reference sequence). This CDR3 contains 16 residues. The CDR3 DNA reads TGTGCCAGCAGTTTAAGGGTAGCAGGGGGGAATTCACCCCTCCACTTT. Translated: CASSLRVAGGNSPLHF.

This clone has only a few counts. V is TRBV19 and J is TRBJ2-7, with D possibly TRBD1 on 6 matching bases. V lost 6 bases and J 6 bases, leaving 21 bases between the germline ends. There are 15 residues in the CDR3. Germline V gene data show CDR1 as LNHDA and CDR2 as SQIVND (reference sequence). CDR3 DNA sequence: TGTGCCAGTAGCACCGGGACAAACGTACCGGGCGAGCAGTACTTC. Protein: CASSTGTNVPGEQYF.

The chain combines TRBV4-1 with TRBJ1-2; TRBD1 is a possible D gene (6 bases). V lost 1 base to trimming and J lost 3 bases, with 9 bases between them. Germline CDR1 and CDR2: MGHRA and YSYEKL. This CDR3 spans 14 amino acids. CDR3 DNA: TGCGCCAGCAGCCAAGCATACAGGGACTATGGCTACACCTTC. Translating gives CASSQAYRDYGYTF.

The J gene is TRBJ1-5, the V gene TRBV19; TRBD1 aligns across 9 bases. Germline lookup yields CDR1 LNHDA and CDR2 SQIVND (reference sequence). With V trimmed by 6 bases and J by 6 bases, 12 bases remained unmatched. The CDR3 totals 16 residues. The DNA of the CDR3 is TGTGCCAGTAGCATAAACAGGGGGCAAAAGAGTCAGCCCCAGCATTTT. As protein: CASSINRGQKSQPQHF.

This clone came up once. The V call is TRBV11-3, the J call TRBJ2-1; the match to TRBD2 covers 10 bases. Germline values: CDR1 SGHNT, CDR2 YENEEA. This CDR3 is 15 amino acids long. With V trimmed by 5 bases and J by 4 bases, 5 bases remained unmatched. In nucleotides, the CDR3 is TGTGCCAGCAGCCTGGTTAGCGGGGGGTACAATGAGCAGTTCTTC. Translation: CASSLVSGGYNEQFF.

V is TRBV7-2 and J is TRBJ1-4; D ambiguous. V was clipped by 3 bases and J by 4 bases, with 6 bases between them. The CDR3 has 13 amino acids. The germline CDR1 and CDR2 sequences are SGHTA and FQGNSA. The CDR3 nucleotides read TGTGCCAGCAGCTTGCGGGATAATGAAAAACTGTTTTTT. Encoded protein: CASSLRDNEKLFF.

The V and J genes are TRBV6-5 and TRBJ1-2; 7 bases map to TRBD1. V trimming: 5 bases; J trimming: 10 bases; junction bases outside the gene matches: 10. Germline V gives CDR1 MNHEY, CDR2 SVGAGI. The CDR3 spans 13 residues. The CDR3 sequence: CASSLTGDSSYTF. The CDR3 bases are TGTGCCAGCAGTCTCACGGGGGACAGCTCCTACACCTTC.

The rearrangement uses TRBV5-4 and TRBJ1-6; 10 bases fit TRBD1. The CDR3 covers 15 residues. The J segment lost 6 bases and the V segment lost 4 bases, leaving 4 bases of the junction unmatched. The germline V gene encodes CDR1 SGHNT and CDR2 YYREEE (reference sequence). The CDR3 nucleotides are TGTGCCAGCAGCATTTGGGACAGGGGTAATTCACCCCTCCACTTT. It translates to CASSIWDRGNSPLHF.

This chain connects TRBV7-3 to TRBJ2-5; 12 bases are shared with TRBD2. The V gene's germline CDR1 is SGHTA and CDR2 FQGTGA. After removal of 5 bases from V and 2 bases from J, the junction contained 6 bases not matched to a gene. There are 16 residues in the CDR3. CDR3 protein: CASSTGLAGLQETQYF. The CDR3 nucleotides are TGTGCCAGCAGCACCGGACTAGCGGGGTTACAAGAGACCCAGTACTTC.

This rearrangement joins TRBV19 to TRBJ1-1; tentatively, D is TRBD1 (6 bases). Germline CDR1 is LNHDA and CDR2 is SQIVND (reference sequence). V was pared by 4 bases and J by 2 bases, with 11 bases between. The CDR3 has 14 residues. CDR3 protein: CASSTGAYNTEAFF. The CDR3 bases are TGTGCCAGTAGTACAGGGGCCTACAACACTGAAGCTTTCTTT. Using reference TRBV19 and TRBJ1-1 for the parts outside the CDR3, the full variable domain is DGGITQSPKYLFRKEGQNVTLSCEQNLNHDAMYWYRQDPGQGLRLIYYSQIVNDFQKGDIAEGYSVSREKKESFPLTVTSAQKNPTAFYLCASSTGAYNTEAFFGQGTRLTVV.

The chain uses TRBV28 and TRBJ1-1, with D hard to call. The germline CDR1 and CDR2 sequences are MDHEN and SYDVKM. The CDR3 totals 11 residues. Trimming removed 5 bases at V and 7 bases at J, with 8 bases between. CDR3 in DNA: TGTGCCAGCAGTAACAGAGTTGAAGCTTTCTTT. Amino acid sequence: CASSNRVEAFF.

This clone was found once. The rearrangement uses TRBV27 and TRBJ1-2, with D possibly TRBD1 on 6 matching bases. The CDR3 totals 14 residues. In germline, CDR1 is MNHEY, CDR2 SMNVEV (reference sequence). Trimming left V 8 bases short and J 6 bases short, with 19 bases between. The CDR3: CASAVGGASNGYTF. The CDR3 DNA follows: TGTGCCAGCGCAGTTGGGGGGGCGTCTAATGGCTACACCTTC.

The V call is TRBV2, the J call TRBJ2-3; 8 bases map to TRBD1. Germline CDR1 and CDR2: SNHLY and FYNNEI. The V and J ends lost 10 bases and 2 bases, in that order; junction bases with no gene match: 8. The CDR3 spans 14 residues. As DNA, the CDR3 is TGTGCCAACCGGAGGACAGGGTCCACAGATACGCAGTATTTT. Translation: CANRRTGSTDTQYF. Supplemented by reference TRBV2 and TRBJ2-3, the full variable domain reads EPEVTQTPSHQVTQMGQEVILRCVPISNHLYFYWYRQILGQKVEFLVSFYNNEISEKSEIFDDQFSVERPDGSNFTLKIRSTKLEDSAMYFCANRRTGSTDTQYFGPGTRLTVL.

This clone was detected once. This chain links TRBV7-9 with TRBJ2-6; D is unclear. From germline, CDR1 is SEHNR and CDR2 FQNEAQ (reference sequence). Trimming removed 3 bases at V and 0 bases at J, with 9 bases between. This CDR3 has 16 amino acids. CDR3 DNA sequence: TGTGCCAGCAGCTTCCGAGCCCTCTCTGGGGCCAACGTCCTGACTTTC. It encodes CASSFRALSGANVLTF.